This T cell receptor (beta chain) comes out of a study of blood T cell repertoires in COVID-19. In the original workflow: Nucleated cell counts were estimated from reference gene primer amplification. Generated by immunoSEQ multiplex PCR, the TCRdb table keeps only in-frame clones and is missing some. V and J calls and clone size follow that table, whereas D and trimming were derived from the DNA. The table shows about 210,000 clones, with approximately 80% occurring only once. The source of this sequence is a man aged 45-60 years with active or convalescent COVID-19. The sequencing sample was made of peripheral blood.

CDR3 protein: CAWSTLGLYNEQFF. CDR3 nucleotide sequence: TGTGCCTGGAGTACGTTGGGCTTATACAATGAGCAGTTCTTC. The chain uses TRBV30 and TRBJ2-1; the D is unclear. Germline V gene sequence: CDR1 GTSNPN, CDR2 SVGIG (reference sequence). V lost 2 bases and J 4 bases, leaving 12 bases between the germline ends. The CDR3 runs 14 residues.